Presented here are 23 T cell receptor beta chains from one specimen sequenced in a study of neurological immune-mediated disorders. TCRdb re-analysed the 5' RACE reads in MiXCR, keeping a single row per CDR3 protein. This table holds roughly 80,000 distinct CDR3 sequences, about a sixth found once. Specimen: PBMCs. Source of these receptors: a woman in her 40s in good health.

The V gene is TRBV7-2, the J gene TRBJ1-5, with 7 bases lining up with TRBD1. Per germline, CDR1 SGHTA and CDR2 FQGNSA. The CDR3 extends over 15 amino acids. With 1 base clipped from V and 7 bases from J, the junction kept 7 bases outside the gene matches. The CDR3 nucleotides are TGTGCCAGCAGCTTAGACAGGGGCAGGGAGCAGCCCCAGCATTTT. Protein sequence: CASSLDRGREQPQHF.

This chain's CDR3 is CASSTGNYGYTF. In DNA, the CDR3 is TGTGCCAGCAGCACCGGTAACTATGGCTACACCTTC. The V gene is TRBV5-4, the J gene TRBJ1-2; D is undetermined. This CDR3 has 12 residues. The ends were cut back, 4 bases at V and 1 base at J, with 5 bases in the middle. CDR1 is SGHNT, CDR2 YYREEE, per germline (reference sequence). The whole variable domain, filled in from reference TRBV5-4 and TRBJ1-2, reads ETGVTQSPTHLIKTRGQQVTLRCSSQSGHNTVSWYQQALGQGPQFIFQYYREEENGRGNFPPRFSGLQFPNYSSELNVNALELDDSALYLCASSTGNYGYTFGSGTRLTVV.

This clonotype was observed many times. The chain links TRBV18 to TRBJ1-1, with 7 nucleotides matching TRBD1. The CDR3 sequence is 15 residues long. Germline V gene sequence: CDR1 KGHSH, CDR2 LQKENI. V was pared by 4 bases and J by 0 bases, with 5 bases of the junction left unmatched. As DNA, the CDR3 is TGTGCCAGCTCACTTACAGGGGAAATGAACACTGAAGCTTTCTTT. This sequence encodes CASSLTGEMNTEAFF. The full variable domain, in which reference TRBV18 and TRBJ1-1 provide the parts outside the CDR3, is NAGVMQNPRHLVRRRGQEARLRCSPMKGHSHVYWYRQLPEEGLKFMVYLQKENIIDESGMPKERFSAEFPKEGPSILRIQQVVRGDSAAYFCASSLTGEMNTEAFFGQGTRLTVV.

On this clonotype itself: A much larger clone lies a single base off, so this may be a read error. The chain employs TRBV7-9 and TRBJ2-5; 12 nucleotides align to TRBD2. The CDR3 loop spans 17 amino acids. Trimming took 5 bases from V and 2 from J; bases not matched to a gene: 9. Germline CDR1 SEHNR, CDR2 FQNEAQ (reference sequence). The CDR3 region is CASSPELAGGPQETQYF. CDR3 DNA: TGTGCCAGCAGCCCCGAACTAGCGGGGGGCCCGCAAGAGACCCAGTACTTC. Filled out from reference TRBV7-9 and TRBJ2-5, the complete variable domain reads DTGVSQNPRHKITKRGQNVTFRCDPISEHNRLYWYRQTLGQGPEFLTYFQNEAQLEKSRLLSDRFSAERPKGSFSTLEIQRTEQGDSAMYLCASSPELAGGPQETQYFGPGTRLLVL.

In its sample, this clonotype was seen a few times. The rearrangement uses TRBV12-3 or TRBV12-4 and TRBJ2-3; D is uncertain. V shed 3 bases and J shed 1 base, with 5 bases lying between them. CDR3 length: 13 residues. The chain's CDR3 is CASSFSGTDTQYF. CDR3 DNA: TGTGCCAGCAGTTTCAGCGGCACAGATACGCAGTATTTT.

On this clonotype itself: A read error may account for a junction end that differs from germline. The genes are TRBV7-2 and TRBJ1-2; the D is unclear. The germline gives CDR1 SGHTA, CDR2 FQGNSA. This CDR3 has 19 amino acids. The CDR3 sequence is CASSLAPGGLAVGSSGYSF. The CDR3 nucleotides read TGTGCCAGCAGCTTAGCTCCAGGCGGTTTGGCAGTGGGATCGAGTGGCTACTCCTTC.

In its sample, this clonotype was seen a few times. The rearrangement joins TRBV3-1 to TRBJ1-1; tentatively, D is TRBD1 (6 bases). Deletions cut 4 bases from V and 3 bases from J, with 12 bases between. The CDR3 contains 14 residues. CDR1 is LGHDT, CDR2 YNNKEL, per germline (reference sequence). CDR3 coding DNA: TGTGCCAGCAGCCGGGGGGGCGCGGACACTGAAGCTTTCTTT. This sequence encodes CASSRGGADTEAFF.

This clonotype was seen ten or more times. This sequence joins TRBV5-1 and TRBJ2-7, with D unclear. With 0 bases removed from V and 5 bases from J, the gap between germline ends came to 12 bases. In germline, CDR1 is SGHRS, CDR2 YFSETQ. This CDR3 comprises 14 residues. CDR3 sequence reads: CASSLGVLRDEQYF. The CDR3 DNA is TGCGCCAGCAGCTTGGGGGTCCTTAGGGACGAGCAGTACTTC.

V and J are TRBV30 and TRBJ1-1; no definite D call. Trimming removed 3 bases at V and 0 bases at J, with 8 bases between. The V gene's germline CDR1 is GTSNPN and CDR2 SVGIG (reference sequence). This CDR3 is 13 amino acids long. CDR3 sequence reads: CAWSPGMNTEAFF. As DNA, the CDR3 is TGTGCCTGGAGCCCAGGAATGAACACTGAAGCTTTCTTT.

The rearrangement uses TRBV7-2 and TRBJ2-3; TRBD2 matches at 12 bases. J was trimmed by 0 bases and V by 6 bases; bases with no gene match: 22. This CDR3 is 22 amino acids long. The germline V gene has CDR1 SGHTA and CDR2 FQGNSA. The CDR3 DNA sequence: TGTGCCAGCAGTCAAAGAGATAGGACTAGCGGGACAGTTGTAATTAGCACAGATACGCAGTATTTT. Its translation is CASSQRDRTSGTVVISTDTQYF.

This clonotype was picked up many times. The chain combines TRBV10-3 with TRBJ2-1; the D gene is possibly TRBD2 (6 bases). CDR1 and CDR2 (germline): ENHRY, SYGVKD. The V gene lost 0 bases and the J gene lost 7 bases, with 13 bases spanning the gap. This CDR3 region has 15 residues. The CDR3: CAISESGGPRNEQFF. The DNA for the CDR3 is TGTGCCATCAGTGAGTCCGGAGGGCCGAGGAATGAGCAGTTCTTC.

This clonotype was recorded at least ten times. This rearrangement joins TRBV7-2 to TRBJ2-5; a weak D match, TRBD2 (6 bases). V was pared by 5 bases and J by 5 bases, with 15 bases between. This CDR3 has 14 amino acids. Germline-derived CDR1 and CDR2 are SGHTA and FQGNSA. CDR3 in DNA: TGTGCCAGCAGCCCAGGTAGCGGTGGGGAGACCCAGTACTTC. Residues: CASSPGSGGETQYF.

This clonotype showed up many times. The genes are TRBV5-1 and TRBJ2-2; 9 positions agree with TRBD1. The J segment lost 3 bases and the V segment lost 7 bases, leaving 4 bases of the junction unmatched. The V gene's germline CDR1 is SGHRS and CDR2 YFSETQ. This CDR3 has 14 residues. The CDR3 spells CASRTGADTGELFF. The CDR3 DNA is TGCGCCAGCCGGACAGGGGCCGACACCGGGGAGCTGTTTTTT.

This clonotype has a count of ten or more. The chain recombines TRBV5-1 with TRBJ2-3; TRBD1 agrees at 8 bases. Trimming cost V 4 bases and J 3 bases; bases outside gene matches: 4. Per the germline V gene, CDR1 is SGHRS and CDR2 is YFSETQ. The CDR3 has 14 residues. Here the CDR3 reads CASSKTGETDTQYF. CDR3 DNA: TGCGCCAGCAGCAAGACAGGGGAGACAGATACGCAGTATTTT.

The J gene is TRBJ1-1, the V gene TRBV12-3 or TRBV12-4; 8 nucleotides align to TRBD1. Trimming removed 6 bases from V and 0 bases from J; junction bases left unmatched: 9. The CDR3 is 16 amino acids. CDR3 amino acids: CASSGDGTGVNTEAFF. The CDR3 DNA sequence: TGTGCCAGCAGCGGCGACGGGACAGGCGTGAACACTGAAGCTTTCTTT.

The sample holds many counts of this clonotype. The chain employs TRBV12-3 or TRBV12-4 and TRBJ1-2, with 11 nucleotides matching TRBD1. V shed 3 bases, J shed 2 bases, and the junction held 2 bases outside the gene matches. The CDR3 extends over 15 amino acids. The CDR3 loop reads CASSLGQGGNYGYTF. CDR3 nucleotide sequence: TGTGCCAGCAGTTTGGGACAGGGGGGGAACTATGGCTACACCTTC.

This clonotype was recorded many times. The rearrangement links TRBV9 to TRBJ2-3; 8 nucleotides line up with TRBD2. The germline CDR1 and CDR2 sequences are SGDLS and YYNGEE. The V gene end was trimmed by 0 bases and the J gene end by 5 bases; junction bases not matched to a gene: 14. The length of the CDR3 is 18 residues. The CDR3 reads CASSVVDGGADKRDTQYF. As DNA, the CDR3 is TGTGCCAGCAGCGTAGTGGACGGGGGGGCGGATAAGAGAGATACGCAGTATTTT.

At least ten counts were recorded for this clonotype. The V and J genes are TRBV12-3 or TRBV12-4 and TRBJ1-5; D perhaps matches TRBD1 (6 bases). The CDR3 length is 16 residues. V shed 6 bases and J shed 0 bases, with 15 bases lying between them. The CDR3 loop reads CASSLGTPTSNQPQHF. The CDR3 DNA reads as TGTGCCAGCAGCCTCGGGACACCCACTAGCAATCAGCCCCAGCATTTT.

This clonotype showed up many times. This rearrangement joins TRBV20-1 to TRBJ2-5; 7 positions match TRBD2. This CDR3 region has 16 residues. Germline-derived CDR1 and CDR2 are DFQATT and SNEGSKA (reference sequence). The ends lost 2 bases at V and 1 base at J; junction bases unmatched: 10. CDR3 nucleotides: TGCAGTGCTAGAATGTGGGAGAGCGGGGCCCAAGAGACCCAGTACTTC. It translates to CSARMWESGAQETQYF.

This clonotype was observed many times. V usage is TRBV27 and J usage is TRBJ1-5; 9 nucleotides line up with TRBD1. The germline V gene has CDR1 MNHEY and CDR2 SMNVEV (reference sequence). After removal of 5 bases from V and 6 bases from J, the junction contained 5 bases not matched to a gene. The CDR3 runs 14 residues. CDR3 in amino acids: CASSTTGGLQPQHF. For the CDR3, the DNA is TGTGCCAGCAGTACGACAGGGGGTCTTCAGCCCCAGCATTTT.

This clonotype was seen ten or more times. CDR3 coding DNA: TGTGCCAGCAGCTCTGGGACAGCCCCAAAGCTTTACTCTGGAAACACCATATATTTT. Its translation is CASSSGTAPKLYSGNTIYF. This chain uses TRBV5-5 with TRBJ1-3; 7 bases fit TRBD1. The germline gives CDR1 SGHKS, CDR2 YYEKEE (reference sequence). The CDR3 is made up of 19 amino acids. V lost 3 bases and J lost 0; bases outside the gene matches: 15.

This clonotype was picked up many times. The chain employs TRBV5-6 and TRBJ1-2; D gene ambiguous. Germline V gene lookup returns CDR1 SGHDT and CDR2 YYEEEE. V was trimmed by 5 bases and J by 12 bases, leaving 14 bases between them. The CDR3 consists of 11 residues. Here the CDR3 reads CASRRTGPHTF. For the CDR3, the DNA is TGTGCCAGCAGGAGGACGGGCCCCCACACCTTC.

This clonotype was picked up many times. V gene TRBV15 combines with J gene TRBJ2-3; D not resolved. CDR1 is LNHNV and CDR2 is YYDKDF in the germline V gene (reference sequence). This CDR3 has 13 amino acids. V lost 4 bases and J 2 bases, leaving 7 bases between the germline ends. In DNA, the CDR3 is TGTGCCACCAGCACCAGGAACACAGATACGCAGTATTTT. Amino acids: CATSTRNTDTQYF.